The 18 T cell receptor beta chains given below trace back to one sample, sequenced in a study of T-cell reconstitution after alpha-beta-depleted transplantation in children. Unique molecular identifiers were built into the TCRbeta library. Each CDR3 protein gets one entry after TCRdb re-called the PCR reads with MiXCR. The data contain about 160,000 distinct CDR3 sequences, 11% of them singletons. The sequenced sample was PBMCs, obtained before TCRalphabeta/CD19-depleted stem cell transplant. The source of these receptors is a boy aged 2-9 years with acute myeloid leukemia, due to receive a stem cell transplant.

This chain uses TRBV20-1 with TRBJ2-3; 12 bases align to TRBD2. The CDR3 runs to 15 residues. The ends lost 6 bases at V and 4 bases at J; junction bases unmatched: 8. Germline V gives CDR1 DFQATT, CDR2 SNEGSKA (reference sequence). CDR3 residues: CSALPTSGSADTQYF. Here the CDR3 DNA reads TGCAGTGCGCTTCCGACTAGCGGGAGCGCAGATACGCAGTATTTT.

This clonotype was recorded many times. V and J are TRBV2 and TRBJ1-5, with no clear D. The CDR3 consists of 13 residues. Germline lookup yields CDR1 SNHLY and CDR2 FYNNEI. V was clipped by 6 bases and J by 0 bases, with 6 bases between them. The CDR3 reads CASSSRSNQPQHF. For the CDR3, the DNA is TGTGCCAGCAGCAGTCGTAGCAATCAGCCCCAGCATTTT.

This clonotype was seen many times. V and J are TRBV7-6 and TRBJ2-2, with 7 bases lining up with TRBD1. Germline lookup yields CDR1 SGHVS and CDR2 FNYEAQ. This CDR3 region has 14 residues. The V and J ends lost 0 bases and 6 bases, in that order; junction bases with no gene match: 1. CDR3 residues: CASSLAQGAGELFF. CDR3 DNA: TGTGCCAGCAGCTTAGCGCAGGGGGCCGGGGAGCTGTTTTTT.

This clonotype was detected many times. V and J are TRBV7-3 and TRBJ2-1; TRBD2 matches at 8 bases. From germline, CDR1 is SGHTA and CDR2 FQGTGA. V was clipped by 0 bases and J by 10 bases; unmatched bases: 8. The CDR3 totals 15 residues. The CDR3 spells CASSLTASGRLEQFF. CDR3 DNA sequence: TGTGCCAGCAGCTTAACGGCTAGCGGGCGTCTAGAGCAGTTCTTC.

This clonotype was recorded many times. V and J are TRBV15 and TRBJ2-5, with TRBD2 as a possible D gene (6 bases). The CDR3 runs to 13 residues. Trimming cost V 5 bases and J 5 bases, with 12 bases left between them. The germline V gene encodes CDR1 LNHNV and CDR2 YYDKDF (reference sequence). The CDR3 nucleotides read TGTGCCACCAGCCCGGGACTCAAGGAGACCCAGTACTTC. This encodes CATSPGLKETQYF.

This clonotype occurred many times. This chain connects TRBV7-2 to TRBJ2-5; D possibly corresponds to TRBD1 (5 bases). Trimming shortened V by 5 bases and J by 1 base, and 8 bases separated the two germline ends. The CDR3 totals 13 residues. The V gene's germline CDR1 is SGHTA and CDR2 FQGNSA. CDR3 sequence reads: CASSTRVQETQYF. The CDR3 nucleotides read TGTGCCAGCAGCACCAGGGTCCAAGAGACCCAGTACTTC. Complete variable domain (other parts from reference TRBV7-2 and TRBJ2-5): GAGVSQSPSNKVTEKGKDVELRCDPISGHTALYWYRQSLGQGLEFLIYFQGNSAPDKSGLPSDRFSAERTGGSVSTLTIQRTQQEDSAVYLCASSTRVQETQYFGPGTRLLVL.

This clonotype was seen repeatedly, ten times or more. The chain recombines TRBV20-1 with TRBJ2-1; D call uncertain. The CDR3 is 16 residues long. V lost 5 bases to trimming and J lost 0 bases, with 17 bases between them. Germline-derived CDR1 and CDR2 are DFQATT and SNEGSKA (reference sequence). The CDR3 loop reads CSALTATTPSYNEQFF. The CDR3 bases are TGCAGTGCTCTGACGGCTACAACGCCCTCCTACAATGAGCAGTTCTTC.

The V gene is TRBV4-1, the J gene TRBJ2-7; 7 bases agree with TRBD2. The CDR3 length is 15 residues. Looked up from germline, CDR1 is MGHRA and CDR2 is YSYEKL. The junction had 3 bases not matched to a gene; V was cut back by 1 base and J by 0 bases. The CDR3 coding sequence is TGCGCCAGCAGCCAAGCGGGACTACCCTCCTACGAGCAGTACTTC. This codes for CASSQAGLPSYEQYF.

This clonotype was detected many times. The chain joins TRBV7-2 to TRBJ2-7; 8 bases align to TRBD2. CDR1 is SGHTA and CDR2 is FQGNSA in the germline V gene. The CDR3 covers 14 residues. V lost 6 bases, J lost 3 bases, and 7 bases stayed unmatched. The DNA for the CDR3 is TGTGCCAGCAGAGAAACTAGCGGAAACTACGAGCAGTACTTC. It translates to CASRETSGNYEQYF.

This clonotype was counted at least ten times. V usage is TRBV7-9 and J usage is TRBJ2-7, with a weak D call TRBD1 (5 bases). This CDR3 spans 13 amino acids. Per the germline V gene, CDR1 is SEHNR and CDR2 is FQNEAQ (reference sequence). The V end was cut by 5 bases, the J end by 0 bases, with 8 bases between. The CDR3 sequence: CASSPDSSYEQYV. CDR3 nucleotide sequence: TGTGCCAGCAGCCCCGACAGCTCCTACGAGCAGTACGTC.

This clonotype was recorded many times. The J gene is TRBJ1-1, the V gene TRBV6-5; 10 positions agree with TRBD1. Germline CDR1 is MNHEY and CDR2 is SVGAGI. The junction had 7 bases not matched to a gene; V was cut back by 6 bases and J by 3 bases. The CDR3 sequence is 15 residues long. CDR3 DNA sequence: TGTGCCAGCAGGATAGGGACAGGGGATTACACTGAAGCTTTCTTT. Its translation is CASRIGTGDYTEAFF.

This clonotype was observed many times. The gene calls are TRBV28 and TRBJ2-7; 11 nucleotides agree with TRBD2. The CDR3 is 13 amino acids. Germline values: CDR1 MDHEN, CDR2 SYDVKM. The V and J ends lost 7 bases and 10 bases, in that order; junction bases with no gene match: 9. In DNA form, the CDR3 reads TGTGCCAGCACCTCCGGGACTAGCGGCGATCAGTACTTC. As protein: CASTSGTSGDQYF.

The CDR3 here is CASSFGRQVVPDTQYF. In DNA form, the CDR3 reads TGTGCCAGCAGTTTTGGTCGACAGGTAGTACCAGATACGCAGTATTTT. V usage is TRBV12-3 or TRBV12-4 and J usage is TRBJ2-3; perhaps TRBD1 as D (6 bases). The CDR3 runs 16 residues. The germline V and J ends were trimmed by 3 bases and 4 bases, with 17 bases remaining between them.

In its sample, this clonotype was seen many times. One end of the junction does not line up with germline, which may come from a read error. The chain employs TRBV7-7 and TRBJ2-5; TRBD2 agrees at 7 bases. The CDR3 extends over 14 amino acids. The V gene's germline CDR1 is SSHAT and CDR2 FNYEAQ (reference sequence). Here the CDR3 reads CASSSAGHQETQYF. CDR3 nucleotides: TGTGCTAGCAGCTCAGCGGGACACCAAGAGACCCAGTACTTC.

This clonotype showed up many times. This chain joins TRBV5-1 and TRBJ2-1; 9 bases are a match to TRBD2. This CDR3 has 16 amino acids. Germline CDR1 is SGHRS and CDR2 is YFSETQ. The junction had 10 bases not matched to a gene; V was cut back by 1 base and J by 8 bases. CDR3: CASSLPAGGGFDEQFF. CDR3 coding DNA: TGCGCCAGCAGCTTGCCAGCGGGAGGAGGTTTCGATGAGCAGTTCTTC.

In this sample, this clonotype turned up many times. Here the CDR3 reads CASSDRGDQPQHF. In DNA, the CDR3 is TGTGCCAGCAGCGACAGGGGGGATCAGCCCCAGCATTTT. The chain uses TRBV14 and TRBJ1-5, with TRBD1 identical over 9 bases. The ends lost 5 bases at V and 5 bases at J; junction bases unmatched: 1. The CDR3 is 13 residues long. The germline CDR1 and CDR2 sequences are SGHDN and FVKESK.

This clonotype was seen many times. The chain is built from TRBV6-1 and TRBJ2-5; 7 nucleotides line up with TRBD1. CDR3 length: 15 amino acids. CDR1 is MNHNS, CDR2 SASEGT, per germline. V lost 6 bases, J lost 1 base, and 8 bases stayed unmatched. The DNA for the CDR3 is TGTGCCAGCAGCTCGATAGGGACAGTCCAAGAGACCCAGTACTTC. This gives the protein CASSSIGTVQETQYF.

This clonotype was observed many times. The CDR3 DNA reads as TGTGCCAGCAGCGATTTGACTAGCGGAGACACAGATACGCAGTATTTT. Translating gives CASSDLTSGDTDTQYF. The gene calls are TRBV9 and TRBJ2-3; TRBD2 matches at 9 bases. J gave up 2 bases and V 3 bases, and 7 bases lay outside the gene matches. Germline assignment: CDR1 SGDLS and CDR2 YYNGEE. The CDR3 runs to 16 residues. Drawing the rest from reference TRBV9 and TRBJ2-3, the complete variable domain is DSGVTQTPKHLITATGQRVTLRCSPRSGDLSVYWYQQSLDQGLQFLIQYYNGEERAKGNILERFSAQQFPDLHSELNLSSLELGDSALYFCASSDLTSGDTDTQYFGPGTRLTVL.